The rows below give T cell receptor beta chains drawn from one sample of a study of identical twins. Each CDR3 protein is one row after TCRdb ran MiXCR on the 5' RACE reads. The sample has approximately 600,000 distinct CDR3 sequences, roughly 9.9% seen once. The same data also went into a second study, on yellow fever vaccine responses in identical twins.

Sample: PBMCs. The receptors derive from a woman aged 18-29 years in good health. The conserved cysteine and the conserved F or W are not part of the CDR3 here. Each record gives: V gene, CDR3 protein.

TRBV11-2 ASSLPDQGGETQY
TRBV20-1 SARDSRDLHAQY
TRBV7-9 ASSPPDNYEQY
TRBV25-1 ASSEYMRVGNEQF
TRBV6-5 ASSLTSTAFWAGGYT
TRBV7-2 ASSFLAGGHEQY
TRBV7-2 ASSPVGETQY
TRBV7-6 ASGNVEQF
TRBV29-1 SARDRGLADTQY
TRBV28 ASRAGGITDTQY
TRBV4-1 ASSQAPRSITGELF
TRBV2 ASSEAWRGGLTDTQY
TRBV27 ASSLDGGFNEQY
TRBV12-3/TRBV12-4 ASRGTGYGANVLT
TRBV4-3 ASSQDPPPTSGTGELF
TRBV18 ASSPATDTQY
TRBV29-1 SVDKESSYEQY
TRBV11-2 ASSPGGSGRAWYTEQY
TRBV29-1 SVSDRLNTEAF
TRBV6-5 ASSYDAGGLLDEQY
TRBV3-1 ASAGTDQETQY
TRBV9 ASSVASEDPLYTGELF
TRBV15 ATSGQKIGFYEQY
TRBV20-1 SAATGGTQY
TRBV9 ASSVGSGLQSRSGANVLT
TRBV5-1 ASSLTQGATGELF
TRBV13 ASSVRTGKVLDTQY
TRBV7-3 ASSFLTRSTDTQY
TRBV20-1 SAWDRESERSYEQY
TRBV7-9 ASSPTSGWRAF
TRBV18 ASSPEPRSYNEQF
TRBV3-1 ASSHRAAKNIQY
TRBV7-9 ASSLVPTGTYEQY
TRBV6-2/TRBV6-3 ASSYSFGFSGANVLT
TRBV6-5 ASSYSKAVSAETQY
TRBV5-6 ASSLAGGRADNEQF
TRBV7-3 ASSPTGMADTQY
TRBV20-1 SARFQGAREQY
TRBV12-3/TRBV12-4 ASSFGTLSTDTQY
TRBV29-1 SVVPSGSGEQF
TRBV3-1 ASSHTIQGVQETQY
TRBV18 ASSPPGQGLSYEQY
TRBV20-1 SARRGGISYNEQF
TRBV11-2 ASSLGSAGYEQY
TRBV20-1 SARTPLTQVPGFPALEQF